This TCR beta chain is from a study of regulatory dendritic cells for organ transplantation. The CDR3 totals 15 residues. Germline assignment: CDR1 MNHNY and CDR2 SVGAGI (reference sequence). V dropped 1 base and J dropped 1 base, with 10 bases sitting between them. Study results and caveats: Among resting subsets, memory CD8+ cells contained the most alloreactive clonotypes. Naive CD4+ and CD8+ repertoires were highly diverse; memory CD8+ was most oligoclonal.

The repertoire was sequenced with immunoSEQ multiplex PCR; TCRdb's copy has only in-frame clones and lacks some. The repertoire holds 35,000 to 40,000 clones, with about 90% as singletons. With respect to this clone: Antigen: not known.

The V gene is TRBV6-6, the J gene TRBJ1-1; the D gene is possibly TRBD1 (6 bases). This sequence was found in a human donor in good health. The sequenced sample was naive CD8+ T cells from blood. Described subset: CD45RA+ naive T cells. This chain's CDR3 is CASSYLTGRNTEAFF. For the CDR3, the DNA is TGTGCCAGCAGTTACTTAACAGGGAGGAACACTGAAGCTTTCTTT.